This entry describes one T cell receptor beta chain. Its antigen is not known. The conserved phenylalanine or tryptophan normally closing the CDR3 is absent here, so this likely arose from a read error. The authors ran a second PCR of roughly 6 to 12 cycles using a sample-barcoded 5' primer and a J-beta primer mix. TCRdb re-analysed the 5' RACE reads in MiXCR, keeping a single row per CDR3 protein. The sample shows about 1.7 million distinct CDR3 sequences, 28% of them seen only once. This record comes from a study of blood T cells in healthy people across ages. The study, taken as a whole, reports: Higher diversity and more naive CD4+ cells were features of long-lived donors, compared to aged donors. Getting older went along with TCR beta diversity per million T cells dropping roughly linearly.

The germline V and J ends were trimmed by 6 bases and 1 base, with 12 bases remaining between them. Germline lookup yields CDR1 MDHEN and CDR2 SYDVKM. The CDR3 totals 14 residues. Material for sequencing was blood. This clonotype was sampled from a woman in her 30s in good health. The rearrangement uses TRBV28 and TRBJ2-5; D is unclear. The CDR3 nucleotides read TGTGCCAGCAGCATCGACACATTCCAAGAGACCCAGTACGTC. Protein: CASSIDTFQETQYV.